Following are 2 T cell receptor beta chains from one sample sequenced in a study of CD8 T cells in Susac syndrome. Random hexamers were used to reverse transcribe an amount of about 0.45 to 1 ug RNA. TCRdb used MiXCR to reprocess the immunoSEQ multiplex PCR reads, holding one entry per CDR3 protein. The sample consists of about 180,000 distinct CDR3 sequences, around 93% of them appearing once. Sequencing was carried out using CD4+ T cells from PBMCs. These receptors were obtained from a human donor with multiple sclerosis.

The chain joins TRBV20-1 to TRBJ2-3, with TRBD2 identical over 10 bases. CDR1 DFQATT and CDR2 SNEGSKA come from the germline V gene (reference sequence). There are 18 residues in the CDR3. V shed 3 bases and J 3 bases; nucleotides not matched to a gene: 15. CDR3 residues: CSARPSGGAGVVTDTQYF. The CDR3 coding sequence is TGCAGTGCTAGGCCCAGCGGGGGGGCCGGGGTTGTTACAGATACGCAGTATTTT.

This chain joins TRBV20-1 and TRBJ2-7; 10 nucleotides agree with TRBD1. V lost 5 bases, J lost 2 bases, and 3 bases stayed unmatched. CDR1 DFQATT and CDR2 SNEGSKA come from the germline V gene (reference sequence). The CDR3 has 13 residues. The CDR3 sequence is CSARDRGTYEQYF. As DNA, the CDR3 is TGCAGTGCTCGGGACAGGGGAACCTACGAGCAGTACTTC.